This entry lists 31 T cell receptor beta chains sequenced from one sample in a study of blood T cell repertoires in COVID-19. TCRdb's table, derived via immunoSEQ multiplex PCR, lists solely in-frame clones and lacks some. Of hundreds of thousands of clones in the sample, over 75% were seen once. Material for sequencing was peripheral blood. The receptors shown here come from a woman in her forties or fifties who had recovered from COVID-19.

The V and J genes are TRBV7-9 and TRBJ2-5; the D gene is possibly TRBD1 (6 bases). The germline V and J ends were trimmed by 8 bases and 0 bases, with 13 bases remaining between them. The CDR3 consists of 14 residues. In germline, CDR1 is SEHNR, CDR2 FQNEAQ (reference sequence). The CDR3 region has the DNA TGTGCCAGCTCCCGGGACACGTACCAAGAGACCCAGTACTTC. This encodes CASSRDTYQETQYF.

The rearrangement uses TRBV7-8 and TRBJ1-1, with D perhaps matching TRBD1 (5 bases). The CDR3 has 13 residues. Germline values: CDR1 SGHVS, CDR2 FQNEAQ. Trimming cost V 1 base and J 6 bases, with 9 bases left between them. In DNA form, the CDR3 reads TGTGCCAGCAGCTTAGTGCGGGGCCCTGAAGCTTTCTTT. The encoded protein is CASSLVRGPEAFF.

The V and J genes are TRBV6-6 and TRBJ1-3; 8 bases line up with TRBD1. The CDR3 is made up of 15 amino acids. The V and J ends lost 2 bases and 2 bases, in that order; junction bases with no gene match: 2. CDR1 and CDR2 (germline): MNHNY, SVGAGI (reference sequence). The CDR3 loop is CASSYRTGTGNTIYF. DNA of the CDR3: TGTGCCAGCAGTTACCGGACAGGGACTGGAAACACCATATATTTT.

The chain employs TRBV3-1 (or the pseudogene TRBV3-2) and TRBJ2-3, with D perhaps matching TRBD2 (6 bases). CDR3 length equals 18 residues. V lost 0 bases and J 5 bases, leaving 21 bases between the germline ends. Germline loops: CDR1 LGHDT, CDR2 YNNKEL (reference sequence). The CDR3 sequence: CASSQDRMPLAFQDTQYF. The CDR3 DNA sequence: TGTGCCAGCAGCCAAGATCGGATGCCCCTAGCGTTTCAAGATACGCAGTATTTT.

The genes are TRBV4-3 and TRBJ2-5, with D possibly matching TRBD2 (6 bases). The V gene lost 0 bases and the J gene lost 7 bases, with 15 bases spanning the gap. The germline V gene encodes CDR1 LGHNA and CDR2 YSLEER. There are 15 residues in the CDR3. The CDR3 DNA reads TGCGCCAGCAGCCAAGATAACGGAGGGACTGCGACCCAGTACTTC. Translated: CASSQDNGGTATQYF.

The rearrangement joins TRBV12-3 or TRBV12-4 to TRBJ1-4, with D unresolved. Trimming removed 10 bases at V and 5 bases at J, with 11 bases between. CDR3 length: 12 residues. The chain's CDR3 is CATAGENEKLFF. The DNA for the CDR3 is TGTGCCACCGCCGGAGAGAATGAAAAACTGTTTTTT.

The gene calls are TRBV19 and TRBJ1-3; maybe TRBD1 (6 bases). From germline, CDR1 is LNHDA and CDR2 SQIVND (reference sequence). Trimming removed 7 bases from V and 0 bases from J, with 13 bases in between. The length of the CDR3 is 15 residues. This CDR3 reads CASTATGISGNTIYF. The CDR3 bases are TGTGCCAGTACCGCTACAGGGATCTCTGGAAACACCATATATTTT.

This rearrangement joins TRBV9 to TRBJ2-1, with 7 nucleotides matching TRBD1. The CDR3 runs to 15 residues. Per germline, CDR1 SGDLS and CDR2 YYNGEE. After removal of 4 bases from V and 5 bases from J, the junction contained 9 bases not matched to a gene. The CDR3 spells CASSPPGQADNEQFF. CDR3 DNA: TGTGCCAGCAGCCCACCTGGACAGGCCGACAATGAGCAGTTCTTC.

V is TRBV7-2 and J is TRBJ2-7; D perhaps matches TRBD2 (5 bases). Germline V lookup: CDR1 SGHTA, CDR2 FQGNSA. Between the trimmed V and J ends, which lost 2 bases and 3 bases, there was a span of 8 bases. CDR3 size: 13 residues. CDR3 bases: TGTGCCAGCAGCTTACGGCGGGTCTACGAGCAGTACTTC. Protein product: CASSLRRVYEQYF. The full variable domain, rest sourced from reference TRBV7-2 and TRBJ2-7, is GAGVSQSPSNKVTEKGKDVELRCDPISGHTALYWYRQSLGQGLEFLIYFQGNSAPDKSGLPSDRFSAERTGGSVSTLTIQRTQQEDSAVYLCASSLRRVYEQYFGPGTRLTVT.

This chain connects TRBV28 to TRBJ1-5; 7 bases align to TRBD1. CDR3 length: 15 amino acids. The germline V gene encodes CDR1 MDHEN and CDR2 SYDVKM. With 5 bases clipped from V and 2 bases from J, the junction kept 6 bases outside the gene matches. CDR3 loop: CASSRSGGGNQPQHF. In DNA form, the CDR3 reads TGTGCCAGCAGTAGGTCAGGGGGTGGCAATCAGCCCCAGCATTTT.

This clone was detected only a few times. The chain has TRBV6-6 and TRBJ1-3, with D hard to call. CDR1 is MNHNY, CDR2 SVGAGI, per germline (reference sequence). The CDR3 spans 12 residues. Trimming shortened V by 2 bases and J by 7 bases, and 6 bases separated the two germline ends. The CDR3 protein is CASSYNQNTIYF. The DNA for the CDR3 is TGTGCCAGCAGTTACAACCAGAACACCATATATTTT.

This clone showed up just a few times. V usage is TRBV9 and J usage is TRBJ2-7, with D maybe TRBD2 (5 bases). Trimming left V 0 bases short and J 2 bases short, with 9 bases between. The CDR3 spans 14 residues. Germline lookup yields CDR1 SGDLS and CDR2 YYNGEE. The CDR3 here is CASSVGGSAYEQYF. The CDR3 DNA is TGTGCCAGCAGCGTAGGCGGGTCGGCCTACGAGCAGTACTTC.

V and J are TRBV15 and TRBJ1-6; 7 bases align to TRBD1. The J segment lost 8 bases and the V segment lost 1 base, leaving 8 bases of the junction unmatched. The CDR3 runs 16 residues. The germline V gene encodes CDR1 LNHNV and CDR2 YYDKDF (reference sequence). The DNA for the CDR3 is TGTGCCACCAGCAGAGGGGCGACAGGGATTGATTCACCCCTCCACTTT. Its translation is CATSRGATGIDSPLHF.

The V gene is TRBV12-3 or TRBV12-4, the J gene TRBJ2-7; 8 bases line up with TRBD1. The V and J ends lost 1 base and 6 bases, in that order; junction bases with no gene match: 2. The CDR3 loop spans 13 amino acids. The CDR3 loop reads CASSLGGQGEQYF. Written as DNA, the CDR3 is TGTGCCAGCAGTTTAGGAGGACAGGGCGAGCAGTACTTC.

The chain recombines TRBV5-6 with TRBJ1-5; 10 nucleotides match TRBD1. Trimming removed 3 bases from V and 6 bases from J; junction bases left unmatched: 9. CDR1 SGHDT and CDR2 YYEEEE come from the germline V gene. The CDR3 contains 16 residues. The CDR3: CASSWGQGISGQPQHF. The CDR3 region has the DNA TGTGCCAGCAGCTGGGGACAGGGGATTAGCGGTCAGCCCCAGCATTTT.

This rearrangement joins TRBV6-5 to TRBJ2-7; possible D gene TRBD1, 5 bases. Trimming removed 7 bases from V and 3 bases from J, with 10 bases in between. The CDR3 consists of 12 residues. Germline assignment: CDR1 MNHEY and CDR2 SVGAGI. The CDR3 region is CASTGQGYEQYF. The CDR3 DNA reads TGTGCCAGCACAGGGCAGGGCTACGAGCAGTACTTC.

On this clone: The identical CDR3 is also encoded by other nucleotide sequences in the sample. V is TRBV5-1 and J is TRBJ1-5, with 11 bases identical to TRBD1. The CDR3 contains 16 residues. Trimming cost V 0 bases and J 7 bases; bases outside gene matches: 6. CDR1 is SGHRS and CDR2 is YFSETQ in the germline V gene. CDR3 nucleotide sequence: TGCGCCAGCAGCTTGGACGGACAGGGGGCCGGCCAGCCCCAGCATTTT. Protein: CASSLDGQGAGQPQHF. Full variable domain (missing parts from reference TRBV5-1 and TRBJ1-5): KAGVTQTPRYLIKTRGQQVTLSCSPISGHRSVSWYQQTPGQGLQFLFEYFSETQRNKGNFPGRFSGRQFSNSRSEMNVSTLELGDSALYLCASSLDGQGAGQPQHFGDGTRLSIL.

This sequence joins TRBV5-4 and TRBJ2-4, with TRBD2 identical over 8 bases. V dropped 0 bases and J dropped 5; count of bases not matched to a gene: 4. Germline V CDR1 and CDR2: SGHNT, YYREEE (reference sequence). The CDR3 is 15 residues long. Written as DNA, the CDR3 is TGTGCCAGCAGCTTGGCCGCGGGGGGAGAAAACATTCAGTACTTC. It yields the protein CASSLAAGGENIQYF.

The chain has TRBV11-2 and TRBJ2-3, with TRBD2 identical over 7 bases. With 5 bases clipped from V and 6 bases from J, the junction kept 5 bases outside the gene matches. This CDR3 is 13 amino acids long. Germline V CDR1 and CDR2: SGHAT, FQNNGV. CDR3 nucleotide sequence: TGTGCCAGCAGCGAAAGGACTAGGGATACGCAGTATTTT. It encodes CASSERTRDTQYF.

This chain joins TRBV7-2 and TRBJ2-7, with 12 positions matching TRBD2. V shed 2 bases and J 4 bases; nucleotides not matched to a gene: 12. Germline CDR1 SGHTA, CDR2 FQGNSA. This CDR3 has 18 residues. The CDR3 loop reads CASSLRLASGRASYEQYF. CDR3 DNA: TGTGCCAGCAGCTTAAGGTTGGCTAGCGGGAGGGCTTCTTACGAGCAGTACTTC.

V gene TRBV7-9 combines with J gene TRBJ1-4; 9 positions agree with TRBD1. CDR3 length equals 15 residues. The V segment lost 5 bases and the J segment 8 bases; nucleotides outside the gene matches: 9. Germline CDR1 SEHNR, CDR2 FQNEAQ (reference sequence). CDR3 DNA sequence: TGTGCCAGCAGCAATAGGGGACAGGGAGACGAAAAACTGTTTTTT. Translating gives CASSNRGQGDEKLFF.

The gene calls are TRBV6-5 and TRBJ2-3, with 7 bases that match TRBD1. Germline values: CDR1 MNHEY, CDR2 SVGAGI. The CDR3 is 13 residues long. Trimming took 7 bases from V and 4 from J; bases not matched to a gene: 5. The CDR3 DNA reads as TGTGCCAGCACCCTCCAGGGGGCAGATACGCAGTATTTT. It codes for CASTLQGADTQYF.

The chain uses TRBV27 and TRBJ1-2, with D perhaps TRBD1 (5 bases). Trimming pared 3 bases from V and 6 bases from J, leaving 11 bases between. CDR1 and CDR2 from the germline V gene are MNHEY and SMNVEV (reference sequence). The CDR3 runs to 13 residues. The CDR3, as DNA: TGTGCCAGCAGTTTCGTCTCGGGGGATGGCTACACCTTC. Translated: CASSFVSGDGYTF.

The J gene is TRBJ1-4, the V gene TRBV5-1; no definite D call. The CDR3 has 13 amino acids. The germline gives CDR1 SGHRS, CDR2 YFSETQ. V shed 3 bases and J shed 0 bases, with 3 bases lying between them. The CDR3 nucleotides are TGCGCCAGCAGCTCAACAACTAATGAAAAACTGTTTTTT. Its protein product is CASSSTTNEKLFF.

The chain carries TRBV15 and TRBJ2-1; 7 nucleotides align to TRBD1. CDR1 is LNHNV and CDR2 is YYDKDF in the germline V gene (reference sequence). V dropped 4 bases and J dropped 7; count of bases not matched to a gene: 7. This CDR3 spans 14 amino acids. The CDR3 here is CATSKPGQPNEQFF. Here the CDR3 DNA reads TGTGCCACCAGCAAACCGGGACAGCCAAATGAGCAGTTCTTC.

The rearrangement joins TRBV6-5 to TRBJ2-5, with D possibly TRBD1 on 5 matching bases. The germline CDR1 and CDR2 sequences are MNHEY and SVGAGI. The CDR3 is made up of 14 amino acids. Trimming removed 5 bases from V and 2 bases from J, with 12 bases in between. CDR3 nucleotides: TGTGCCAGCAGTAGACAGCCTACTCAAGAGACCCAGTACTTC. It specifies CASSRQPTQETQYF.

V is TRBV19 and J is TRBJ2-5, with a weak D call TRBD1 (5 bases). CDR3 size: 14 residues. V was cut by 6 bases and J by 1 base, with 12 bases left in between. In germline, CDR1 is LNHDA, CDR2 SQIVND (reference sequence). This CDR3 reads CASRPTGPQETQYF. CDR3 coding DNA: TGTGCCAGTAGACCTACAGGACCCCAAGAGACCCAGTACTTC.

V and J are TRBV28 and TRBJ1-1, with TRBD1 as a possible D gene (5 bases). The germline V and J ends were trimmed by 8 bases and 3 bases, with 16 bases remaining between them. This CDR3 is 14 amino acids long. CDR1 is MDHEN and CDR2 is SYDVKM in the germline V gene. The CDR3 bases are TGTGCCAGCGGACGAGTGGCAGGGTACACTGAAGCTTTCTTT. It is translated as CASGRVAGYTEAFF.

This clone has a handful of counts. The V call is TRBV9, the J call TRBJ1-6, with D possibly matching TRBD1 (5 bases). The V end was cut by 3 bases, the J end by 6 bases, with 13 bases between. The germline V gene has CDR1 SGDLS and CDR2 YYNGEE. The CDR3 loop spans 15 amino acids. The DNA of the CDR3 is TGTGCCAGCAGCGGTACAGGCACGATTAATTCACCCCTCCACTTT. Translating gives CASSGTGTINSPLHF.

V is TRBV7-2 and J is TRBJ2-4, with 7 bases fitting TRBD2. The length of the CDR3 is 19 residues. Losses at the gene ends were 2 bases for V and 0 bases for J; bases not matched to a gene: 13. Germline V lookup: CDR1 SGHTA, CDR2 FQGNSA. CDR3 amino acids: CASSLRTGRGELAKNIQYF. Written as DNA, the CDR3 is TGTGCCAGCAGCTTACGTACAGGACGGGGGGAGTTAGCCAAAAACATTCAGTACTTC.

The DNA of the CDR3 is TGTGCCAGCAGTCAACTCCTAGCTAATACGCAGTATTTT. Translation: CASSQLLANTQYF. V usage is TRBV27 and J usage is TRBJ2-3; D is perhaps TRBD2 (5 bases). V was cut by 5 bases and J by 7 bases, with 13 bases left in between. The CDR3 extends over 13 amino acids. Germline V gene data show CDR1 as MNHEY and CDR2 as SMNVEV (reference sequence).